The present T cell receptor (beta chain) was sequenced within a study of cytomegalovirus exposure and HLA in healthy donors. This CDR3 is 16 amino acids long. CDR1 and CDR2 from the germline V gene are MNHNY and SVGAGI (reference sequence). About this clone: Its antigen is undetermined. An end of the junction differs from the germline gene, which may be a read error.

Whole-study findings and limits: Associated with cytomegalovirus, according to the listing, were around 160 TCR beta chains. In vitro assays verified that a few CMV-associated chains recognized CMV antigens specifically.

Primers included in the PCR were 60 Vbeta and 13 Jbeta primers. Produced via immunoSEQ multiplex PCR; TCRdb's table is partial and in-frame only. The table lists 120,000 to 150,000 clones, with approximately 2.5% in the top ten. The source is a man aged 40-49 years in good health and CMV-seronegative. The material sequenced was PBMCs. The chain uses TRBV6-6 and TRBJ2-5; tentatively, D is TRBD2 (7 bases). The CDR3 loop is CASSYLLGGRQGTQYF. The CDR3 DNA reads TGTGCCAGCAGTTACCTCCTGGGGGGGCGACAAGGGACCCAGTACTTC.